This note documents a single TCR beta chain sequence. The antigen is undetermined. These data are taken from a study of shared clonotypes between healthy human individuals. For the study at large: The donor group consisted of a couple of women and a few men, aged 18 to 49.

Germline assignment: CDR1 MNHEY and CDR2 SMNVEV (reference sequence). Trimming took 3 bases from V and 0 from J, leaving 8 bases between them. CDR3 length: 14 residues. The assay was immunoSEQ multiplex PCR, and TCRdb's table has in-frame clones only and misses some. This table has approximately 2.4 million clones, roughly 95% appearing once. Overall study results and limits: Clonotypes not shared had lower generation probabilities than those common to all four donors. In the sorted subsets, rarefaction showed sequencing was incomplete despite large depth. Larger richness was generally estimated for naive than memory subsets.

The specimen sequenced was naive CD4+ T cells sorted from blood. Subset denoted: CD45RA+ positively selected. The sequence was collected from a young man in good health. The gene calls are TRBV27 and TRBJ1-2; D not resolved. CDR3: CASSFHAANYGYTF. The CDR3 DNA follows: TGTGCCAGCAGTTTTCACGCAGCTAACTATGGCTACACCTTC.